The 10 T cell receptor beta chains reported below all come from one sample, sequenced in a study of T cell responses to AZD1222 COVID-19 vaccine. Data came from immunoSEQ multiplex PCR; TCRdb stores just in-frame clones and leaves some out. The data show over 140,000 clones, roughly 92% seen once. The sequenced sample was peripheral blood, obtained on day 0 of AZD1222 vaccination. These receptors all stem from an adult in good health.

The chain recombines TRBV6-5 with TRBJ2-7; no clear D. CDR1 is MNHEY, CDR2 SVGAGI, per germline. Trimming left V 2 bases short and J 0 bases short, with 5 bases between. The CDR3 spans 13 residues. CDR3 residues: CASSYRFSYEQYF. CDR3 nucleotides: TGTGCCAGCAGTTACAGGTTCTCCTACGAGCAGTACTTC.

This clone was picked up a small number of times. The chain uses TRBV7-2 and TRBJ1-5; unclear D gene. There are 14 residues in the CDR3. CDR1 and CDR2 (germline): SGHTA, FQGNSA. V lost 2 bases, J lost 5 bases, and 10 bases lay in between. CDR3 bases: TGTGCCAGCAGCTTACGCAGAAACGATCAGCCCCAGCATTTT. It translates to CASSLRRNDQPQHF.

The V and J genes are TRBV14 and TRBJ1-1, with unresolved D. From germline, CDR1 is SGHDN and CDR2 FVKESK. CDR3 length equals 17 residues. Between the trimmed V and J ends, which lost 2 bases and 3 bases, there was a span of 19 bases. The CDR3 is CASSQRVSSRIDTEAFF. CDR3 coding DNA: TGTGCCAGCAGCCAACGAGTATCGAGTCGAATAGACACTGAAGCTTTCTTT.

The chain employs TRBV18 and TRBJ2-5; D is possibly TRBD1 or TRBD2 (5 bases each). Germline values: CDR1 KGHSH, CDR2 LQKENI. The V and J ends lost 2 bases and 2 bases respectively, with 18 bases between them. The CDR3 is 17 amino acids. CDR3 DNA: TGTGCCAGCTCACCAGTAGCAGGGACCGGCTCTCAAGAGACCCAGTACTTC. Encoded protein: CASSPVAGTGSQETQYF.

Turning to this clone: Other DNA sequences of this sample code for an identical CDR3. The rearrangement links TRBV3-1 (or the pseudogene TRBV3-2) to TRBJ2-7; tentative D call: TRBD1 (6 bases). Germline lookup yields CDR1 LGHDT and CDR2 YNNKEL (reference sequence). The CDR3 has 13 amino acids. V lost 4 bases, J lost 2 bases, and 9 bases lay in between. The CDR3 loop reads CASSPTGTYEQYF. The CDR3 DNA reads TGTGCCAGCAGCCCTACAGGGACCTACGAGCAGTACTTC.

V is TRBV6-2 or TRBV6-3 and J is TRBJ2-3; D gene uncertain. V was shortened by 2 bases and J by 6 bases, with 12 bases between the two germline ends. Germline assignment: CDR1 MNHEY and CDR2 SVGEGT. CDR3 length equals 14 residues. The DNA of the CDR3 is TGTGCCAGCAGTTACACCCCGGGCAGGGATACGCAGTATTTT. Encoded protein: CASSYTPGRDTQYF.

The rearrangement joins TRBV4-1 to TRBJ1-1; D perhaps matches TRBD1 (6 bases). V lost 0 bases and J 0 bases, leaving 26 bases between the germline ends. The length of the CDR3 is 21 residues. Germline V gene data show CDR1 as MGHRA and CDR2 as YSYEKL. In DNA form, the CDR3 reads TGCGCCAGCAGCCAAGACGGAAGCCTGGACAGAGAGTTATGGTTGAACACTGAAGCTTTCTTT. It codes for CASSQDGSLDRELWLNTEAFF.

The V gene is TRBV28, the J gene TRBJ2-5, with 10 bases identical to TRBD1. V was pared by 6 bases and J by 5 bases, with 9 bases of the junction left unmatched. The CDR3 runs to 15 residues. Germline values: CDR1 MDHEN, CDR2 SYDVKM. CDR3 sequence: CASSPSTGGMETQYF. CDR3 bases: TGTGCCAGCAGCCCTTCGACAGGGGGCATGGAGACCCAGTACTTC.

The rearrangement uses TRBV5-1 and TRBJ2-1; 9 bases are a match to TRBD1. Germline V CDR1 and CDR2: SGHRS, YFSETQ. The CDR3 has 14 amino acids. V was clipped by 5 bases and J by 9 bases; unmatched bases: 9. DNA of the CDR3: TGCGCCAGCAGGCGTGGACAGGGGACCGTTGAGCAGTTCTTC. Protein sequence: CASRRGQGTVEQFF.

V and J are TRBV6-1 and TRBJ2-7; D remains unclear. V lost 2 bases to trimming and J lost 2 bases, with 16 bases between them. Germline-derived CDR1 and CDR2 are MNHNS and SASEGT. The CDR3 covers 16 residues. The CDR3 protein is CASSETLPAWAYEQYF. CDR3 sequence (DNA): TGTGCCAGCAGTGAAACCCTACCCGCTTGGGCCTACGAGCAGTACTTC.